This TCR beta chain was retrieved from a study of response to subunit inactivated influenza vaccine (dated by TCRdb to between 2017 and 2018). Notes on the research overall: To follow how T cells responded to a trivalent subunit inactivated influenza vaccine, the researchers relied on deep quantitative profiling of the T cell receptor repertoire. The full study reports these points: It was suggested by the authors that each seasonal influenza vaccination may recruit only a limited number of new T cells.

The germline V end is reduced by 9 bases and the J end by 4 bases; junction bases left unmatched: 16. The CDR1 and CDR2 encoded by the germline V gene are MGHDK and SYGVNS. The CDR3 covers 16 residues, taking in both the cysteine and the phenylalanine. Only the CDR3 part of the read is kept: 48 bases, read in frame from the first base. Library creation used RT-PCR. Sequenced on an Illumina HiSeq 2500. TCRdb ran its own pipeline on the public reads, namely fastp trimming at Q25 and MiXCR clone calling, and kept in-frame beta chains. All rows with the same CDR3 protein become a single entry with the most common DNA and genes. In this sample the table shows about 540,000 distinct CDR3 sequences, under 30% of which occur a single time. 2.8% of the sample goes to the ten largest clones. Note on this clonotype: No antigen is known for it. No clone much larger than this one lies a single base away; base qualities are absent.

These data were likewise used in another study, on T cells expressing NK-cell markers. The second paper states: 5'RACE template switching, by which a universal primer site and unique molecular identifiers were added, was used to make TCR beta cDNA libraries. TCR beta-chain repertoires were profiled in sorted CD3+CD56+NKG2C+, CD3+CD56+NKG2C- and CD3+CD56-NKG2C+ T-cell subsets from roughly eight donors. Of the eight sequenced donors, seven were found to be HCMV-seropositive and one was found to be HCMV-seronegative. In several experiments an anti-gammadeltaTCR antibody was added to restrict sorting to alphabetaTCR-expressing T cells. In about six donors, the dominant CD3+CD56+NKG2C+ clonotypes were found to rank among the top 10 CD8+ clonotypes and to make up about 1.0-7.5% of CD8+ T cells. Those dominant clonotypes were again the most abundant among CD3+CD56-NKG2C+ cells in several donors, at about 25-60.1%. It remained unclear whether the expanded NKG2C-expressing T cell clones were specific for HCMV antigens. The eight sequenced donors were randomly selected healthy volunteers, three men and five women. HCMV serostatus was determined by detecting HCMV-specific IgG in serum with a commercial ELISA kit. Ficoll density gradient centrifugation was used to isolate peripheral blood mononuclear cells from blood. Using Miltenyi isolation kits, CD4+ and CD8+ T cells were isolated from PBMC through magnetic immunoseparation. Synthesis of cDNA was primed from the TCR beta constant segment and was followed by two consecutive PCR amplification steps. Libraries were sequenced as 2 x 150 bp reads on Illumina HiSeq 2000/2500, MiSeq or NextSeq. MIGEC was used to demultiplex reads and group reads by UMI, and MiTCR was used to assemble and quantify clonotypes. Only TCR cDNA sequences supported by at least two reads were kept to exclude erroneous sequences. The tcR package was used for downstream repertoire analysis, with clonotypes matched between fractions based on CDR3 nucleotide sequence plus V segment. Antigen specificity was annotated against VDJdb with VDJmatch, allowing one amino acid substitution in CDR3.

The starting material was CD4+ T cells sorted from PBMCs, obtained about 13 days after vaccination. The TCR comes from a man aged 45 to 65 who received an inactivated influenza vaccine. Donor details come from another sample of the same person, matched by shared clones. In this chain, TRBV25-1 is recombined with TRBJ2-5; 8 of the junction bases match TRBD2. The bases are TGTGCCAGTAGAGAAAACCCACCGACTAGCGCAGAGACCCAGTACTTC. Its translation is CASRENPPTSAETQYF. Full variable domain (CDR3 extended with the reference TRBV25-1 and TRBJ2-5 proteins): EADIYQTPRYLVIGTGKKITLECSQTMGHDKMYWYQQDPGMELHLIHYSYGVNSTEKGDLSSESTVSRIRTEHFPLTLESARPSHTSQYLCASRENPPTSAETQYFGPGTRLLVL.